These 5 T cell receptor beta chains were sequenced from one sample in a study of control samples from healthy donors and cancer patients (dated by TCRdb to 2020 to 2021). The library relied on the immunoSEQ multiplex PCR assay. TCRdb carries this immuneACCESS record with in-frame sequences only. Its versions omit some clonotypes, under half of them owing to an unresolved V gene in the studies checked, with the rest unexplained. A total of about 97,000 clones appear in this sample, around 92% of them only once. Over 2% of the sample belongs to the ten largest clones. What was sequenced was blood. The source of these receptors is a woman between 18 and 29 years old in good health.

This clone was seen a handful of times. This rearrangement joins TRBV10-1 to TRBJ2-7; 14 positions match TRBD2. V gave up 0 bases and J gave up 7 bases; unmatched junction bases: 8. There are 17 residues in the CDR3. CDR1 is WNHNN and CDR2 is SYGVQD in the germline V gene (reference sequence). This CDR3 reads CASSESKTGLAGEEQYF. The CDR3 nucleotides read TGCGCCAGCAGTGAGTCTAAAACGGGACTAGCGGGAGAAGAGCAGTACTTC.

This clone showed up just once. The V call is TRBV28, the J call TRBJ1-5; D gene uncertain. V gave up 6 bases and J gave up 4 bases, with 13 bases separating them. The CDR3 has 14 amino acids. The germline V gene has CDR1 MDHEN and CDR2 SYDVKM. CDR3 protein: CASSFRRNNQPQHF. In nucleotides, the CDR3 is TGTGCCAGCAGCTTCCGACGCAATAATCAGCCCCAGCATTTT.

CDR3 sequence reads: CASSAGTGGNLNQPQHF. CDR3 sequence (DNA): TGTGCCAGCAGCGCAGGGACAGGGGGTAACCTCAATCAGCCCCAGCATTTT. This sequence joins TRBV5-5 and TRBJ1-5, with 11 positions matching TRBD1. CDR3 length: 17 residues. Germline V CDR1 and CDR2: SGHKS, YYEKEE (reference sequence). V lost 4 bases, J lost 3 bases, and 9 bases stayed unmatched.

The chain joins TRBV5-1 to TRBJ1-6, with D possibly TRBD1 on 5 matching bases. The CDR3 length is 15 residues. V shed 5 bases and J shed 0 bases, with 9 bases lying between them. Looked up from germline, CDR1 is SGHRS and CDR2 is YFSETQ. This chain's CDR3 is CASRRGTSYNSPLHF. The CDR3 DNA reads TGCGCCAGCAGGAGGGGCACCTCCTATAATTCACCCCTCCACTTT.

The chain links TRBV7-9 to TRBJ2-1; possible D gene TRBD1, 6 bases. V was clipped by 5 bases and J by 3 bases, with 17 bases between them. Germline assignment: CDR1 SEHNR and CDR2 FQNEAQ (reference sequence). This CDR3 has 16 residues. Here the CDR3 DNA reads TGTGCCAGCAGCCCCTACAGGGCGCCCATCTACAATGAGCAGTTCTTC. Translated: CASSPYRAPIYNEQFF.